The clone carrying this T cell receptor (beta chain) has a handful of counts. Its target is unknown. TCRdb reprocessed the 5' RACE reads via MiXCR and lists one record per CDR3 protein. The data show about 470,000 distinct CDR3 sequences, approximately 25% seen once. This record belongs to a study of T-cell memory formation after mild COVID-19. Study results and limitations: Proof of SARS-CoV-2 specificity was absent for the second-wave clones that crested on day 37. Some clones that responded were present in memory (sampled pre-infection), which suggests cross-reactive memory joined.

Germline-derived CDR1 and CDR2 are SGHRS and YFSETQ. With 2 bases removed from V and 4 bases from J, the gap between germline ends came to 14 bases. This CDR3 is 15 amino acids long. The TCR originated in an adult woman who had mild COVID-19 (a few samples of this study predate the infection). Cell type and time point are not known. Sequencing input: PBMCs or a T cell subset sorted from them (not recorded which). The V and J genes are TRBV5-1 and TRBJ2-3; D call uncertain. The CDR3 DNA reads as TGCGCCAGCAGCTTTGATAACCGCCCGTCAGATACGCAGTATTTT. Its translation: CASSFDNRPSDTQYF.